This record covers a single T cell receptor (beta chain). Antigen unknown. Sequencing relied on immunoSEQ assay v3.0, run at survey level. TCRdb's copy holds only in-frame clones and misses some; the assay was immunoSEQ multiplex PCR. The sample contains 7,000 to 8,000 clones, roughly four fifths of which appear only once. The data derive from a study of long-term antiretroviral therapy in people with HIV. Study conclusions and caveats: Diversity remained lower than transplant donor controls, even though it increased after ART. The repertoire was dominated at all time points by clones expanded before ART.

Germline CDR1 and CDR2: MGHRA and YSYEKL. V lost 1 base and J lost 3, with 7 bases in between. This CDR3 has 13 amino acids. PBMC samples from each donor numbered at least one pre-ART and at least two post-ART. The V gene is TRBV4-1, the J gene TRBJ2-7; D remains unclear. The clonotype comes from a man in his forties or fifties with HIV. The sample was unsorted PBMCs, taken 0.1 years after starting antiretroviral therapy. The CDR3 protein is CASSQVGSYEQYF. The CDR3 bases are TGCGCCAGCAGCCAAGTCGGTAGCTACGAGCAGTACTTC.